The 9 T cell receptor beta chains reported below all come from one sample, sequenced in a study of T-cell memory formation after mild COVID-19. TCRdb itself ran the 5' RACE reads through MiXCR, one entry per CDR3 protein. The table has a few hundred thousand distinct CDR3 sequences, 8% to 10% seen once; the top ten hold 22%. Sequencing used PBMCs or a T cell subset sorted from them (not recorded which). These receptors were obtained from a man aged 18 to 30 who had mild COVID-19 (a few samples of this study predate the infection). Cell type and time point are not known.

The chain has TRBV7-9 and TRBJ2-1; 9 bases agree with TRBD2. The CDR3 is 15 residues long. Germline V CDR1 and CDR2: SEHNR, FQNEAQ (reference sequence). With 6 bases clipped from V and 6 bases from J, the junction kept 9 bases outside the gene matches. The CDR3 nucleotides read TGTGCCAGCAGATTAAGCGGGGGGTCTCTCAATGAGCAGTTCTTC. As protein: CASRLSGGSLNEQFF.

This clonotype was observed a handful of times. This chain connects TRBV7-2 to TRBJ2-5; possible D gene TRBD2, 6 bases. This CDR3 has 14 residues. V was trimmed by 5 bases and J by 2 bases, leaving 12 bases between them. Germline V gene lookup returns CDR1 SGHTA and CDR2 FQGNSA. The CDR3 sequence: CASSQMGGQETQYF. The DNA for the CDR3 is TGTGCCAGCAGCCAAATGGGGGGTCAAGAGACCCAGTACTTC.

This clonotype was seen many times. V usage is TRBV3-1 and J usage is TRBJ1-1, with D hard to call. The V and J ends lost 2 bases and 6 bases respectively, with 10 bases between them. The CDR3 length is 13 residues. CDR1 and CDR2 (germline): LGHDT, YNNKEL (reference sequence). The CDR3 reads CASSQLNSAEAFF. The CDR3 DNA sequence: TGTGCCAGCAGCCAACTTAACTCAGCTGAAGCTTTCTTT. The full variable domain, with the rest looked up from reference TRBV3-1 and TRBJ1-1, is DTAVSQTPKYLVTQMGNDKSIKCEQNLGHDTMYWYKQDSKKFLKIMFSYNNKELIINETVPNRFSPKSPDKAHLNLHINSLELGDSAVYFCASSQLNSAEAFFGQGTRLTVV.

This clonotype was counted only a few times. This chain uses TRBV5-6 with TRBJ1-1; D unclear. CDR3 length: 13 residues. V lost 7 bases and J lost 1, with 11 bases in between. CDR1 SGHDT and CDR2 YYEEEE come from the germline V gene. Written as DNA, the CDR3 is TGTGCCAGCGTTAATCCCGGGAACACTGAAGCTTTCTTT. This encodes CASVNPGNTEAFF.

The CDR3 DNA reads TGTGCCAGCAGCTTTCTGGGGACAGGGGGCGATGAGCAGTTCTTC. Amino acids: CASSFLGTGGDEQFF. This sequence joins TRBV7-2 and TRBJ2-1; 12 bases are a match to TRBD1. After removal of 3 bases from V and 8 bases from J, the junction contained 5 bases not matched to a gene. CDR1 and CDR2 (germline): SGHTA, FQGNSA. There are 15 residues in the CDR3.

A note on this clonotype: The junction departs from germline at one end; a sequencing error may be responsible. The J gene is TRBJ2-2, the V gene TRBV4-3; D is ambiguous. From germline, CDR1 is LGHNA and CDR2 YSLEER. The CDR3 is 15 amino acids. CDR3: CASRQDSSYTGELFF. The CDR3 DNA follows: TGCGCCAGCAGACAAGATTCATCCTACACCGGGGAGCTGTTTTTT.

V gene TRBV5-1 combines with J gene TRBJ2-5; D remains ambiguous. This CDR3 has 13 residues. Per germline, CDR1 SGHRS and CDR2 YFSETQ. The ends were cut back, 0 bases at V and 5 bases at J, with 8 bases in the middle. CDR3 sequence (DNA): TGCGCCAGCAGCTTGGGAGGAATTGAGACCCAGTACTTC. Amino acids: CASSLGGIETQYF.

In this sample, this clonotype turned up a few times. The chain combines TRBV7-2 with TRBJ2-7; 9 nucleotides align to TRBD2. The V gene's germline CDR1 is SGHTA and CDR2 FQGNSA. The V segment lost 5 bases and the J segment 2 bases; nucleotides outside the gene matches: 7. The CDR3 has 15 amino acids. CDR3 sequence reads: CASSPYSGGPYEQYF. In DNA form, the CDR3 reads TGTGCCAGCAGCCCATATAGCGGGGGCCCCTACGAGCAGTACTTC.

This clonotype was found a few times. This sequence joins TRBV5-6 and TRBJ2-5; D not resolved. Trimming stripped 0 bases from V and 1 base from J, with 10 bases between. Germline V CDR1 and CDR2: SGHDT, YYEEEE. This CDR3 comprises 15 residues. The CDR3 loop reads CASSLAQVIQETQYF. The CDR3 nucleotides read TGTGCCAGCAGCTTGGCCCAGGTCATCCAAGAGACCCAGTACTTC.